One and the same sample provided the 25 T cell receptor beta chains below, sequenced in a study of shared clonotypes between healthy human individuals. Clones were sequenced by immunoSEQ multiplex PCR, and TCRdb holds only the in-frame ones, with some missing. The repertoire holds around 450,000 clones, roughly 77% seen once, with less than 15% in the top ten. Sample: PBMCs. The receptors come from a middle-aged woman in good health. Some clones in this sample may be carry-over from other donors' samples.

The gene calls are TRBV5-1 and TRBJ1-1, with a tentative D call TRBD1 (6 bases). The CDR3 runs to 15 residues. Germline values: CDR1 SGHRS, CDR2 YFSETQ. Trimming took off 3 bases at V and 1 base at J, with 13 bases between the two ends. This CDR3 reads CASSSGQGQNTEAFF. DNA of the CDR3: TGCGCCAGCAGCTCGGGACAAGGGCAGAACACTGAAGCTTTCTTT.

This clone was picked up one time. This chain links TRBV7-9 with TRBJ2-6; D is undetermined. The germline V gene has CDR1 SEHNR and CDR2 FQNEAQ (reference sequence). The CDR3 totals 14 residues. V lost 1 base and J 1 base, leaving 2 bases between the germline ends. The CDR3 nucleotides read TGTGCCAGCAGCTTAGGGTCTGGGGCCAACGTCCTGACTTTC. Translation: CASSLGSGANVLTF.

This chain joins TRBV5-4 and TRBJ2-7; 7 positions agree with TRBD1. V was clipped by 4 bases and J by 0 bases; unmatched bases: 4. Germline CDR1 reads SGHNT; CDR2 reads YYREEE (reference sequence). The CDR3 loop spans 14 amino acids. CDR3 region: CASSARDSSYEQYF. CDR3 nucleotides: TGTGCCAGCAGCGCCCGGGACAGCTCCTACGAGCAGTACTTC.

This chain connects TRBV6-5 to TRBJ1-1, with D possibly matching TRBD1 (5 bases). V was shortened by 2 bases and J by 6 bases, with 16 bases between the two germline ends. The CDR3 has 15 residues. The germline CDR1 and CDR2 sequences are MNHEY and SVGAGI. This chain's CDR3 is CASSYAGRGSSEAFF. The CDR3 region has the DNA TGTGCCAGCAGTTACGCGGGACGGGGTTCATCTGAAGCTTTCTTT.

In regard to this clone: With only one base between it and a far larger clone, this is likely a read error. The identical CDR3 is also encoded by other nucleotide sequences in the sample. The V gene is TRBV11-2, the J gene TRBJ1-1, with no clear D. This CDR3 comprises 12 residues. Germline CDR1 SGHAT, CDR2 FQNNGV. Trimming removed 2 bases from V and 1 base from J, with 2 bases in between. The CDR3 is CASSLRNTEAFF. The CDR3 bases are TGTGCCAGCAGCTTAAGGAACACTGAAGCTTTCTTT. Complete variable domain (other parts from reference TRBV11-2 and TRBJ1-1): EAGVAQSPRYKIIEKRQSVAFWCNPISGHATLYWYQQILGQGPKLLIQFQNNGVVDDSQLPKDRFSAERLKGVDSTLKIQPAKLEDSAVYLCASSLRNTEAFFGQGTRLTVV.

This sequence joins TRBV7-2 and TRBJ1-2, with D uncertain. In germline, CDR1 is SGHTA, CDR2 FQGNSA. V lost 4 bases, J lost 6 bases, and 9 bases lay in between. The CDR3 totals 12 residues. In nucleotides, the CDR3 is TGTGCCAGCAGCTCCAACAATCATGGCTACACCTTC. Its protein is CASSSNNHGYTF.

The chain joins TRBV28 to TRBJ2-2; D is perhaps TRBD2 (5 bases). Germline V gives CDR1 MDHEN, CDR2 SYDVKM. V was cut by 6 bases and J by 5 bases, with 16 bases left in between. This CDR3 has 15 amino acids. CDR3 coding DNA: TGTGCCAGCAGAGCGGCAAAAGCTGGGACCGGGGAGCTGTTTTTT. It codes for CASRAAKAGTGELFF.

V usage is TRBV7-8 and J usage is TRBJ1-2, with 10 bases that match TRBD1. The CDR3 is 14 residues long. Trimming cost V 6 bases and J 5 bases; bases outside gene matches: 6. CDR1 and CDR2 (germline): SGHVS, FQNEAQ. CDR3 bases: TGTGCCAGCAGGCCGACAGGGGGCAAGTATGGCTACACCTTC. This gives the protein CASRPTGGKYGYTF.

The count of this clone is one. The CDR3 region is CSVRGLAEETQYF. The DNA for the CDR3 is TGCAGCGTACGTGGACTAGCGGAAGAGACCCAGTACTTC. This rearrangement joins TRBV29-1 to TRBJ2-5, with 10 bases lining up with TRBD2. This CDR3 is built from 13 residues. Looked up from germline, CDR1 is SQVTM and CDR2 is ANQGSEA. Trimming at V came to 6 bases and at J to 3 bases, leaving 4 bases not matched to a gene.

The chain recombines TRBV9 with TRBJ1-2; D gene uncertain. Germline V gene lookup returns CDR1 SGDLS and CDR2 YYNGEE. The CDR3 spans 14 residues. V gave up 4 bases and J gave up 2 bases, with 12 bases separating them. CDR3 sequence: CASSPRTKNYGYTF. The CDR3 DNA is TGTGCCAGCAGCCCCCGGACGAAAAACTATGGCTACACCTTC.

The genes are TRBV4-1 and TRBJ2-7, with D perhaps matching TRBD2 (5 bases). The CDR3 sequence is 14 residues long. Trimming removed 0 bases from V and 6 bases from J, with 12 bases in between. Germline V gene lookup returns CDR1 MGHRA and CDR2 YSYEKL. In DNA form, the CDR3 reads TGCGCCAGCAGCCAAGAGATACAGCGGTTCGAGCAGTACTTC. It encodes CASSQEIQRFEQYF.

The table lists this clone with a few counts. This chain joins TRBV7-2 and TRBJ1-1; D remains ambiguous. Trimming shortened V by 4 bases and J by 6 bases, and 12 bases separated the two germline ends. The CDR3 is 13 amino acids. CDR1 and CDR2 from the germline V gene are SGHTA and FQGNSA. CDR3 nucleotides: TGTGCCAGCAGCTCCGAAGGGAGGGCTGAAGCTTTCTTT. Protein sequence: CASSSEGRAEAFF.

The V gene is TRBV29-1, the J gene TRBJ2-7; the match to TRBD1 covers 10 bases. V lost 5 bases, J lost 4 bases, and 5 bases stayed unmatched. Germline-derived CDR1 and CDR2 are SQVTM and ANQGSEA. The CDR3 runs 13 residues. In nucleotides, the CDR3 is TGCAGCGTTACCCCGGGACAGGGGTACGAGCAGTACTTC. Translating gives CSVTPGQGYEQYF.

The chain links TRBV9 to TRBJ2-2; D is undetermined. V was shortened by 7 bases and J by 0 bases, with 10 bases between the two germline ends. CDR1 is SGDLS, CDR2 YYNGEE, per germline. CDR3 size: 14 residues. CDR3: CASGQVANTGELFF. CDR3 coding DNA: TGTGCCAGCGGTCAGGTTGCGAACACCGGGGAGCTGTTTTTT.

The CDR3 is CTSSQDRAGQKYF. The CDR3 region has the DNA TGCACCAGCAGCCAAGATCGGGCGGGACAAAAGTACTTC. The V gene is TRBV1, the J gene TRBJ2-7. TRBV1 is a known pseudogene. CDR3 size: 13 residues.

CDR3 sequence (DNA): TGTGCCAGCAGCTTAGAGGTGCTAGCGGGAGGGTCGAGTGAGCAGTTCTTC. Its translation is CASSLEVLAGGSSEQFF. The chain has TRBV2 and TRBJ2-1; TRBD2 matches 12 bases. CDR3 length: 17 amino acids. Germline loops: CDR1 SNHLY, CDR2 FYNNEI. J was trimmed by 9 bases and V by 6 bases; bases with no gene match: 15. Using reference TRBV2 and TRBJ2-1 for the parts outside the CDR3, the full variable domain is EPEVTQTPSHQVTQMGQEVILRCVPISNHLYFYWYRQILGQKVEFLVSFYNNEISEKSEIFDDQFSVERPDGSNFTLKIRSTKLEDSAMYFCASSLEVLAGGSSEQFFGPGTRLTVL.

Comment on this clone: Sequence at one end of the junction differs from germline and may be a read error. The gene calls are TRBV6-5 and TRBJ1-1; D is perhaps TRBD1 (5 bases). Germline V gene lookup returns CDR1 MNHEY and CDR2 SVGAGI. The CDR3 totals 14 residues. The CDR3 DNA is TGTGCCATCAGTTTGGAGGGGCCTGGCACTGAAGCTTTCTTT. This encodes CAISLEGPGTEAFF.

This clone was picked up one time. This chain connects TRBV2 to TRBJ1-1; 7 bases map to TRBD1. J gave up 0 bases and V 3 bases, and 4 bases lay outside the gene matches. CDR1 is SNHLY and CDR2 is FYNNEI in the germline V gene. This CDR3 spans 15 amino acids. CDR3 in amino acids: CASSDRQGMNTEAFF. The DNA for the CDR3 is TGTGCCAGCAGTGATAGACAGGGAATGAACACTGAAGCTTTCTTT.

This chain links TRBV7-8 with TRBJ1-3; D perhaps matches TRBD1 (6 bases). V was pared by 7 bases and J by 0 bases, with 22 bases between. Germline CDR1 SGHVS, CDR2 FQNEAQ. This CDR3 has 18 amino acids. The CDR3 DNA is TGTGCCAGCAAGGGACCCACGACAGGAGGAAGCTCTGGAAACACCATATATTTT. It is translated as CASKGPTTGGSSGNTIYF.

This clone was observed many times. This sequence joins TRBV7-2 and TRBJ1-1, with D possibly TRBD1 on 5 matching bases. Looked up from germline, CDR1 is SGHTA and CDR2 is FQGNSA. Trimming took off 5 bases at V and 3 bases at J, with 10 bases between the two ends. The CDR3 is 13 residues long. The CDR3 DNA is TGTGCCAGCAGCAGAGGGACCTACACTGAAGCTTTCTTT. This sequence encodes CASSRGTYTEAFF.

The chain combines TRBV5-4 with TRBJ2-2; D not resolved. Between the trimmed V and J ends, which lost 0 bases and 7 bases, there was a span of 10 bases. Germline V gene lookup returns CDR1 SGHNT and CDR2 YYREEE (reference sequence). The CDR3 extends over 14 amino acids. CDR3 nucleotides: TGTGCCAGCAGCTTGGACCCGCACGACGGGGAGCTGTTTTTT. Translation gives CASSLDPHDGELFF.

V and J are TRBV10-1 and TRBJ2-6; D gene ambiguous. Germline CDR1 is WNHNN and CDR2 is SYGVQD (reference sequence). This CDR3 comprises 18 residues. The ends were cut back, 2 bases at V and 5 bases at J, with 19 bases in the middle. Here the CDR3 DNA reads TGCGCCAGCAGTGAGAATAAAAGAGCACAAAGTCGGGCCAACGTCCTGACTTTC. The encoded protein is CASSENKRAQSRANVLTF.

The V gene is TRBV9, the J gene TRBJ2-1; 13 nucleotides line up with TRBD2. Unmatched junction bases numbered 7, after V lost 3 bases and J lost 7 bases. The CDR3 consists of 16 residues. The V gene's germline CDR1 is SGDLS and CDR2 YYNGEE. The CDR3: CASSAGRTSGRNEQFF. CDR3 nucleotide sequence: TGTGCCAGCAGCGCCGGTCGGACTAGCGGGAGAAATGAGCAGTTCTTC.

This clone was picked up a small number of times. The V call is TRBV28, the J call TRBJ1-2, with D possibly TRBD1 on 5 matching bases. Germline CDR1 MDHEN, CDR2 SYDVKM. V was clipped by 6 bases and J by 4 bases, with 15 bases between them. This CDR3 is 14 amino acids long. Here the CDR3 DNA reads TGTGCCAGCAGCTACCGGGACTCCTTCTATGGCTACACCTTC. Residues: CASSYRDSFYGYTF.

The J gene is TRBJ2-7, the V gene TRBV7-2, with D hard to call. V was shortened by 1 base and J by 2 bases, with 6 bases between the two germline ends. Per the germline V gene, CDR1 is SGHTA and CDR2 is FQGNSA. This CDR3 is built from 13 residues. CDR3 protein: CASSLGRAYEQYF. CDR3 nucleotides: TGTGCCAGCAGCTTAGGTCGGGCCTACGAGCAGTACTTC. The complete variable domain, with remaining parts taken from reference TRBV7-2 and TRBJ2-7, reads GAGVSQSPSNKVTEKGKDVELRCDPISGHTALYWYRQSLGQGLEFLIYFQGNSAPDKSGLPSDRFSAERTGGSVSTLTIQRTQQEDSAVYLCASSLGRAYEQYFGPGTRLTVT.